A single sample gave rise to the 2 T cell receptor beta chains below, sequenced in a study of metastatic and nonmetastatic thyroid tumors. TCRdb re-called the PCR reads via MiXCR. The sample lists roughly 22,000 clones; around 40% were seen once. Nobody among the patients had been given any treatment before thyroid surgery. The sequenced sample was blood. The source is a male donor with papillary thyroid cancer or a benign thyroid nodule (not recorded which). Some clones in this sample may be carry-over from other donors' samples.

CDR3 in DNA: TGTGCCAGCAGTTTATTGAGCGGGAGTCTTGACGAGCAGTACTTC. It specifies CASSLLSGSLDEQYF. This sequence joins TRBV28 and TRBJ2-7, with 8 nucleotides matching TRBD2. J gave up 5 bases and V 1 base, and 7 bases lay outside the gene matches. This CDR3 comprises 15 residues. The V gene's germline CDR1 is MDHEN and CDR2 SYDVKM.

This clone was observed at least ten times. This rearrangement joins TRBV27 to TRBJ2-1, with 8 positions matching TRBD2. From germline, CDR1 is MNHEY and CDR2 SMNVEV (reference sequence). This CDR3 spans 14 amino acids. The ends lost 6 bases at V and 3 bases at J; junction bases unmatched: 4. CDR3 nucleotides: TGTGCCAGCAGCAGCGGGAGCAACTACAATGAGCAGTTCTTC. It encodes CASSSGSNYNEQFF.